These T cell receptor beta chains were read from a single sample in a study of blood T cell repertoires in COVID-19. The table came from immunoSEQ multiplex PCR; TCRdb's copy has only in-frame clones and leaves some out. The sample contains approximately 240,000 clones, about four fifths of which appear only once. The sequencing sample was made of PBMCs or T cells enriched from blood (not recorded which). These receptors all come from a middle-aged woman with acute COVID-19. Both conserved end residues are part of each CDR3. Fields, in order: J gene, clone size, D gene, V gene, CDR3 protein, CDR3 DNA. The D gene is left open where the match is weak. Some rows mark clone size as missing; the rest say once, few, many or name a class of expanded clone.

J gene: TRBJ2-1
clone size: NA
D gene: NA
V gene: TRBV7-9
CDR3 protein: CASSLTVGNEQFF
CDR3 DNA: TGTGCCAGCAGCTTGACAGTAGGGAATGAGCAGTTCTTC

J gene: TRBJ2-1
clone size: NA
D gene: NA
V gene: TRBV18
CDR3 protein: CASSPTTHEQFF
CDR3 DNA: TGTGCCAGCTCACCTACTACACATGAGCAGTTCTTC

J gene: TRBJ1-2
clone size: NA
D gene: NA
V gene: TRBV27
CDR3 protein: CASSLLAGLGYGYTF
CDR3 DNA: TGTGCCAGCAGTTTATTAGCGGGGCTAGGGTATGGCTACACCTTC

J gene: TRBJ2-3
clone size: NA
D gene: TRBD2
V gene: TRBV19
CDR3 protein: CATLAGGLGTQYF
CDR3 DNA: TGTGCCACCCTAGCGGGGGGTTTAGGTACGCAGTATTTT

J gene: TRBJ1-3
clone size: NA
D gene: NA
V gene: TRBV2
CDR3 protein: CASSEAGPQLSGNTIYF
CDR3 DNA: TGTGCCAGCAGTGAGGCAGGCCCACAGCTATCTGGAAACACCATATATTTT

J gene: TRBJ2-7
clone size: once
D gene: TRBD1
V gene: TRBV27
CDR3 protein: CASSSFGQGNYEQYF
CDR3 DNA: TGTGCCAGCAGCTCCTTCGGACAGGGAAACTACGAGCAGTACTTC

J gene: TRBJ2-2
clone size: NA
D gene: NA
V gene: TRBV5-1
CDR3 protein: CASSLDWAGGELFF
CDR3 DNA: TGCGCCAGCAGCTTGGATTGGGCGGGCGGGGAGCTGTTTTTT

J gene: TRBJ1-1
clone size: NA
D gene: TRBD1
V gene: TRBV19
CDR3 protein: CASSNQGARNTEAFF
CDR3 DNA: TGTGCCAGTAGTAATCAGGGGGCGCGGAACACTGAAGCTTTCTTT

J gene: TRBJ1-6
clone size: NA
D gene: TRBD1
V gene: TRBV18
CDR3 protein: CASSTSGTAYNSPLHF
CDR3 DNA: TGTGCCAGCTCAACCAGTGGGACAGCCTATAATTCACCCCTCCACTTT

J gene: TRBJ1-2
clone size: once
D gene: NA
V gene: TRBV13
CDR3 protein: CASSRGGNYGYTF
CDR3 DNA: TGTGCCAGCAGTCGCGGGGGGAACTATGGCTACACCTTC

J gene: TRBJ1-5
clone size: once
D gene: NA
V gene: TRBV4-3
CDR3 protein: CASSRDRGSNQPQHF
CDR3 DNA: TGCGCCAGCAGTCGCGATCGAGGTAGCAATCAGCCCCAGCATTTT

J gene: TRBJ1-3
clone size: NA
D gene: NA
V gene: TRBV18
CDR3 protein: CASSPKLHSGNTIYF
CDR3 DNA: TGTGCCAGCTCACCAAAGCTCCACTCTGGAAACACCATATATTTT

J gene: TRBJ2-7
clone size: NA
D gene: NA
V gene: TRBV27
CDR3 protein: CASSLDNSYEQYF
CDR3 DNA: TGTGCCAGCAGTTTGGACAACTCCTACGAGCAGTACTTC

J gene: TRBJ2-6
clone size: few
D gene: NA
V gene: TRBV19
CDR3 protein: CASSIMSSGANVLTF
CDR3 DNA: TGTGCCAGTAGTATCATGAGCTCTGGGGCCAACGTCCTGACTTTC

J gene: TRBJ1-2
clone size: few
D gene: TRBD1
V gene: TRBV7-8
CDR3 protein: CASSLGTGSNYGYTF
CDR3 DNA: TGTGCCAGCAGCCTGGGGACAGGGAGCAACTATGGCTACACCTTC

J gene: TRBJ1-5
clone size: few
D gene: TRBD1
V gene: TRBV2
CDR3 protein: CASRGGQGTNQPQHF
CDR3 DNA: TGTGCCAGCAGGGGGGGACAGGGAACTAATCAGCCCCAGCATTTT

J gene: TRBJ2-1
clone size: NA
D gene: NA
V gene: TRBV29-1
CDR3 protein: CSVGGGSEQFF
CDR3 DNA: TGCAGCGTCGGGGGTGGGAGTGAGCAGTTCTTC

J gene: TRBJ1-6
clone size: NA
D gene: NA
V gene: TRBV5-1
CDR3 protein: CASSPDTPNNSPLHF
CDR3 DNA: TGCGCCAGCAGCCCGGACACACCTAATAATTCACCCCTCCACTTT

J gene: TRBJ2-7
clone size: once
D gene: NA
V gene: TRBV30
CDR3 protein: CACHGSYEQYF
CDR3 DNA: TGTGCCTGCCATGGGAGTTACGAGCAGTACTTC

J gene: TRBJ1-3
clone size: NA
D gene: NA
V gene: TRBV7-2
CDR3 protein: CASSQGQLSGNTIYF
CDR3 DNA: TGTGCCAGCAGCCAGGGGCAACTCTCTGGAAACACCATATATTTT

J gene: TRBJ1-5
clone size: NA
D gene: TRBD1
V gene: TRBV19
CDR3 protein: CASSPRTGIRQPQHF
CDR3 DNA: TGTGCCAGTAGTCCCAGGACAGGGATCCGTCAGCCCCAGCATTTT

J gene: TRBJ2-2
clone size: NA
D gene: NA
V gene: TRBV18
CDR3 protein: CASSPPRRLSTGELFF
CDR3 DNA: TGTGCCAGCTCACCACCGAGGAGACTTTCGACCGGGGAGCTGTTTTTT

J gene: TRBJ2-7
clone size: NA
D gene: NA
V gene: TRBV4-1
CDR3 protein: CASSQGEGSPYEQYF
CDR3 DNA: TGCGCCAGCAGCCAAGGTGAGGGATCTCCCTACGAGCAGTACTTC

J gene: TRBJ2-6
clone size: NA
D gene: NA
V gene: TRBV19
CDR3 protein: CASSIGLTGRLLSGANVLTF
CDR3 DNA: TGTGCCAGTAGTATTGGGCTGACAGGGAGGCTCCTCTCTGGGGCCAACGTCCTGACTTTC

J gene: TRBJ1-2
clone size: once
D gene: NA
V gene: TRBV5-1
CDR3 protein: CASSWTTNYGYTF
CDR3 DNA: TGCGCCAGCAGCTGGACAACAAACTATGGCTACACCTTC

J gene: TRBJ1-1
clone size: NA
D gene: NA
V gene: TRBV18
CDR3 protein: CASSPFPLGGLNTEAFF
CDR3 DNA: TGTGCCAGCTCACCATTTCCGCTAGGCGGCCTGAACACTGAAGCTTTCTTT

J gene: TRBJ2-1
clone size: few
D gene: NA
V gene: TRBV9
CDR3 protein: CASTKTWSSYNEQFF
CDR3 DNA: TGTGCCAGCACAAAGACGTGGAGCTCCTACAATGAGCAGTTCTTC

J gene: TRBJ2-2
clone size: NA
D gene: NA
V gene: TRBV2
CDR3 protein: CASSNNSPGEWNPGELFF
CDR3 DNA: TGTGCCAGCAGTAACAACAGCCCAGGGGAATGGAATCCCGGGGAGCTGTTTTTT